The 19 T cell receptor beta chains reported below all come from one sample, sequenced in a study of blood T cell repertoires in COVID-19. The table came from immunoSEQ multiplex PCR; TCRdb's copy has only in-frame clones and leaves some out. Altogether just over 250,000 clones are present, around 89% being singletons, with the ten largest covering over 4%. Sequenced input: peripheral blood. The source is a man aged 55 to 70 who had recovered from COVID-19.

The chain combines TRBV27 with TRBJ2-6; D may be TRBD1 (6 bases). This CDR3 spans 14 amino acids. With 8 bases removed from V and 0 bases from J, the gap between germline ends came to 8 bases. Germline loops: CDR1 MNHEY, CDR2 SMNVEV (reference sequence). The CDR3 reads CASARGSGANVLTF. CDR3 nucleotides: TGTGCCAGCGCCAGGGGCTCTGGGGCCAACGTCCTGACTTTC.

The chain is built from TRBV7-3 and TRBJ2-3; 7 nucleotides match TRBD2. Trimming removed 0 bases from V and 5 bases from J; junction bases left unmatched: 11. The CDR3 is made up of 17 amino acids. Germline CDR1 reads SGHTA; CDR2 reads FQGTGA. CDR3 protein: CASSLTGGASGKDTQYF. CDR3 nucleotide sequence: TGTGCCAGCAGCTTAACGGGTGGGGCTAGCGGCAAAGATACGCAGTATTTT.

The count of this clone is one. The rearrangement links TRBV7-2 to TRBJ2-5, with 7 bases matching TRBD2. V lost 3 bases to trimming and J lost 5 bases; unmatched junction nucleotides: 12. This CDR3 comprises 16 residues. Germline assignment: CDR1 SGHTA and CDR2 FQGNSA. The CDR3 bases are TGTGCCAGCAGCTTGCAAGCGGGGCTAGCGGAGGAGACCCAGTACTTC. Protein: CASSLQAGLAEETQYF.

The chain links TRBV7-2 to TRBJ2-7; TRBD2 matches 12 bases. Germline values: CDR1 SGHTA, CDR2 FQGNSA. V was pared by 2 bases and J by 2 bases, with 10 bases of the junction left unmatched. The CDR3 is 18 residues long. CDR3 bases: TGTGCCAGCAGCTTAAGAGGACTAGCGGGGTATACGGCCTACGAGCAGTACTTC. This encodes CASSLRGLAGYTAYEQYF.

The DNA for the CDR3 is TGTGCCAGCACTAGGACAGGGAACTATGGCTACACCTTC. Translating gives CASTRTGNYGYTF. The chain is built from TRBV2 and TRBJ1-2, with 8 bases fitting TRBD1. With V trimmed by 7 bases and J by 2 bases, 3 bases remained unmatched. Germline V gene lookup returns CDR1 SNHLY and CDR2 FYNNEI. The CDR3 runs 13 residues.

This clone was detected a few times. The genes are TRBV7-8 and TRBJ1-6, with unresolved D. This CDR3 is 16 amino acids long. Trimming left V 2 bases short and J 6 bases short, with 14 bases between. Germline values: CDR1 SGHVS, CDR2 FQNEAQ. CDR3 sequence (DNA): TGTGCCAGCAGCTTATTTCTCAGGCGGGTTAATTCACCCCTCCACTTT. Its translation is CASSLFLRRVNSPLHF. Looking up the rest from reference TRBV7-8 and TRBJ1-6 gives the full variable domain: GAGVSQSPRYKVAKRGQDVALRCDPISGHVSLFWYQQALGQGPEFLTYFQNEAQLDKSGLPSDRFFAERPEGSVSTLKIQRTQQEDSAVYLCASSLFLRRVNSPLHFGNGTRLTVT.

This rearrangement joins TRBV4-2 to TRBJ2-7; D is perhaps TRBD2 (7 bases). There are 15 residues in the CDR3. The V gene's germline CDR1 is LGHNA and CDR2 YNFKEQ. V dropped 0 bases and J dropped 6 bases, with 15 bases sitting between them. CDR3 amino acids: CASSQDTGRGREQYF. CDR3 coding DNA: TGTGCCAGCAGCCAAGATACAGGGAGGGGCCGCGAGCAGTACTTC.

The chain recombines TRBV10-3 with TRBJ1-1, with D possibly being TRBD1 (5 bases). The length of the CDR3 is 13 residues. Germline assignment: CDR1 ENHRY and CDR2 SYGVKD. Between the trimmed V and J ends, which lost 7 bases and 0 bases, there was a span of 9 bases. The CDR3 nucleotides are TGTGCCATCACTGGGGGGATGAACACTGAAGCTTTCTTT. Protein sequence: CAITGGMNTEAFF.

The gene calls are TRBV5-5 and TRBJ2-7; 11 nucleotides match TRBD2. The V gene end was trimmed by 3 bases and the J gene end by 3 bases; junction bases not matched to a gene: 5. The CDR3 extends over 15 amino acids. Germline V gene lookup returns CDR1 SGHKS and CDR2 YYEKEE (reference sequence). The CDR3 sequence is CASSWRLAGNYEQYF. DNA of the CDR3: TGTGCCAGCAGCTGGAGACTAGCGGGAAACTACGAGCAGTACTTC.

This clone was recorded only once. The V call is TRBV24-1, the J call TRBJ2-3; 7 bases map to TRBD1. CDR1 is KGHDR, CDR2 SFDVKD, per germline. The V gene end was trimmed by 5 bases and the J gene end by 3 bases; junction bases not matched to a gene: 4. The CDR3 spans 14 residues. In nucleotides, the CDR3 is TGTGCCACCAGTGGACAGGGAGTAACAGATACGCAGTATTTT. Translation gives CATSGQGVTDTQYF.

The gene calls are TRBV7-7 and TRBJ2-1; D might be TRBD2 (5 bases). The CDR3 runs to 19 residues. V lost 7 bases and J lost 8, with 33 bases in between. Germline V gene lookup returns CDR1 SSHAT and CDR2 FNYEAQ (reference sequence). The CDR3 loop is CASTNFTLGRRGWIYEQFF. The CDR3 DNA reads TGTGCCAGCACCAATTTCACTCTCGGGCGTCGGGGATGGATCTATGAGCAGTTCTTC.

The chain carries TRBV3-1 (or the pseudogene TRBV3-2) and TRBJ1-2; D remains unclear. CDR1 is LGHDT and CDR2 is YNNKEL in the germline V gene (reference sequence). The CDR3 runs 15 residues. V lost 2 bases, J lost 6 bases, and 16 bases lay in between. The CDR3 coding sequence is TGTGCCAGCAGCCAATCGAACAGCCCGTACCATGGCTACACCTTC. Its translation: CASSQSNSPYHGYTF.

Remarks on this clone: This same CDR3 is encoded by further DNA sequences in the sample. This chain connects TRBV11-2 to TRBJ1-1; no firm D call. This CDR3 spans 13 amino acids. Trimming took off 0 bases at V and 1 base at J, with 3 bases between the two ends. Germline CDR1 SGHAT, CDR2 FQNNGV. This chain's CDR3 is CASSLDRNTEAFF. The CDR3 bases are TGTGCCAGCAGCTTAGACAGGAACACTGAAGCTTTCTTT.

This chain connects TRBV11-2 to TRBJ2-7; the D is unclear. CDR3 size: 14 residues. Germline loops: CDR1 SGHAT, CDR2 FQNNGV. V lost 5 bases, J lost 0 bases, and 11 bases lay in between. Here the CDR3 reads CASSPRINSYEQYF. The CDR3 DNA reads as TGTGCCAGCAGCCCCAGGATAAACTCCTACGAGCAGTACTTC.

CDR3 loop: CASSLKGTGGSGELFF. The DNA for the CDR3 is TGTGCCAGCAGCTTAAAGGGTACAGGGGGCTCCGGGGAGCTGTTTTTT. This chain joins TRBV7-3 and TRBJ2-2, with TRBD1 matching 9 bases. This CDR3 region has 16 residues. Per the germline V gene, CDR1 is SGHTA and CDR2 is FQGTGA. V dropped 1 base and J dropped 6; count of bases not matched to a gene: 6.

The CDR3 here is CASSLGTDLYEQYF. The CDR3 nucleotides read TGCGCCAGCAGCTTGGGTACAGACCTCTACGAGCAGTACTTC. V gene TRBV5-1 combines with J gene TRBJ2-7; D ambiguous. The V gene's germline CDR1 is SGHRS and CDR2 YFSETQ. V lost 0 bases to trimming and J lost 3 bases, with 10 bases between them. This CDR3 is 14 amino acids long.

The rearrangement uses TRBV6-2 or TRBV6-3 and TRBJ2-2, with D possibly being TRBD2 (6 bases). The CDR3 is 15 residues long. Germline lookup yields CDR1 MNHEY and CDR2 SVGEGT. The ends were cut back, 0 bases at V and 5 bases at J, with 10 bases in the middle. CDR3 protein: CASSYSPRGTGELFF. CDR3 nucleotides: TGTGCCAGCAGTTACTCCCCTCGGGGGACCGGGGAGCTGTTTTTT.

The rearrangement joins TRBV7-2 to TRBJ2-1; 11 bases align to TRBD1. This CDR3 is built from 16 residues. V lost 0 bases, J lost 7 bases, and 5 bases stayed unmatched. Germline V gene lookup returns CDR1 SGHTA and CDR2 FQGNSA. The CDR3 spells CASSLASGTGGNEQFF. The CDR3 nucleotides read TGTGCCAGCAGCTTAGCCTCCGGGACAGGGGGAAATGAGCAGTTCTTC.

The rearrangement joins TRBV2 to TRBJ2-3, with 8 bases matching TRBD2. CDR1 SNHLY and CDR2 FYNNEI come from the germline V gene. CDR3 length equals 14 residues. Trimming at V came to 6 bases and at J to 2 bases, leaving 4 bases not matched to a gene. CDR3 sequence reads: CASRAGGVTDTQYF. The DNA of the CDR3 is TGTGCCAGCAGGGCGGGGGGCGTCACAGATACGCAGTATTTT.